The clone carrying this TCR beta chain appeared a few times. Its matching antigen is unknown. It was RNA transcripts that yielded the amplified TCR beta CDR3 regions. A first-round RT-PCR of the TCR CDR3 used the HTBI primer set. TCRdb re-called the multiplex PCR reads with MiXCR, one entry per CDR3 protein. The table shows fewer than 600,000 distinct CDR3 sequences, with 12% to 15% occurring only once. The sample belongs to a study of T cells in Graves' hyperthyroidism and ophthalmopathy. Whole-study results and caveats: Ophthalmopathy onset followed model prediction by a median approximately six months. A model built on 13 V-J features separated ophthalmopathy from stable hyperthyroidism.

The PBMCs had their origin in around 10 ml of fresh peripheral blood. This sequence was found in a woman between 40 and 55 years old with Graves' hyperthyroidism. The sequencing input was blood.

The CDR3, as DNA: TGTGCCAGCAGTGAACTTAGCGGAAACACCGGGGAGCTGTTTTTT. Translating it yields CASSELSGNTGELFF. V is TRBV25-1 and J is TRBJ2-2; D is perhaps TRBD2 (6 bases). This CDR3 has 15 residues. From germline, CDR1 is MGHDK and CDR2 SYGVNS. V was clipped by 2 bases and J by 2 bases, with 9 bases between them.